These T cell receptor beta chains were read from a single sample in a study of cytomegalovirus exposure and HLA in healthy donors. Measured with immunoSEQ multiplex PCR; TCRdb has only the in-frame clones, and not every one. The top ten clones hold over 2% of a sample with approximately 190,000 clones, 84% of them seen once. The sequenced material came from PBMCs. These receptors came from a woman aged 50 to 60 in good health and CMV-seropositive. The CDR3 runs from the conserved cysteine through the conserved F or W. The D gene is left open where the match is weak. Only some rows state a clone size, as once, few, many or a class for expanded clones.

size: .; V: TRBV6-1; D: .; J: TRBJ1-6; CDR3: CASTYWGRNNSPLHF; DNA: TGTGCCAGCACCTACTGGGGCAGGAACAATTCACCCCTCCACTTT
size: once; V: TRBV4-3; D: TRBD1; J: TRBJ1-6; CDR3: CASSQEQGNSPLHF; DNA: TGCGCCAGCAGCCAAGAACAGGGGAATTCACCCCTCCACTTT
size: .; V: TRBV7-2; D: TRBD1; J: TRBJ2-2; CDR3: CASSWTGANTGELFF; DNA: TGTGCCAGCAGCTGGACAGGGGCGAACACCGGGGAGCTGTTTTTT
size: .; V: TRBV7-6; D: .; J: TRBJ2-3; CDR3: CASSLAPGTDTQYF; DNA: TGTGCCAGCAGCTTAGCGCCCGGGACAGATACGCAGTATTTT
size: .; V: TRBV18; D: TRBD1; J: TRBJ2-5; CDR3: CASSQGQGETQYF; DNA: TGTGCCAGCTCACAGGGACAGGGTGAGACCCAGTACTTC
size: .; V: TRBV12-5; D: .; J: TRBJ1-2; CDR3: CASGPPGAFNYGYTF; DNA: TGTGCTAGTGGTCCCCCAGGGGCTTTCAACTATGGCTACACCTTC
size: .; V: TRBV4-1; D: .; J: TRBJ2-3; CDR3: CASSQEKLSTDTQYF; DNA: TGCGCCAGCAGCCAAGAGAAGCTGAGCACAGATACGCAGTATTTT
size: .; V: TRBV9; D: TRBD2; J: TRBJ2-3; CDR3: CASSVEASSGGSDTQYF; DNA: TGTGCCAGCAGCGTAGAGGCATCTAGCGGGGGTTCAGATACGCAGTATTTT
size: .; V: TRBV4-1; D: .; J: TRBJ2-2; CDR3: CASSRAIYNTGELFF; DNA: TGCGCCAGCAGCCGAGCCATCTATAACACCGGGGAGCTGTTTTTT
size: .; V: TRBV11-3; D: TRBD1; J: TRBJ1-1; CDR3: CASSPQGGTEAFF; DNA: TGTGCCAGCAGCCCCCAGGGGGGCACTGAAGCTTTCTTT
size: .; V: TRBV5-1; D: TRBD2; J: TRBJ2-1; CDR3: CASSDKSGGPYNEQFF; DNA: TGCGCCAGCAGCGATAAAAGCGGGGGGCCTTACAATGAGCAGTTCTTC
size: .; V: TRBV6-5; D: .; J: TRBJ2-1; CDR3: CASSTRNEQFF; DNA: TGTGCCAGCAGTACTCGTAATGAGCAGTTCTTC
size: .; V: TRBV30; D: .; J: TRBJ1-3; CDR3: CAWSGPGLGGNTIYF; DNA: TGTGCCTGGAGCGGGCCAGGGCTAGGGGGAAACACCATATATTTT
size: once; V: TRBV6-6; D: .; J: TRBJ1-6; CDR3: CASSPPAAGANSPLHF; DNA: TGTGCCAGCAGTCCCCCAGCCGCAGGGGCAAATTCACCCCTCCACTTT
size: .; V: TRBV27; D: .; J: TRBJ2-7; CDR3: CASSLGRSYEQYF; DNA: TGTGCCAGCAGTTTAGGCAGGTCCTACGAGCAGTACTTC
size: .; V: TRBV19; D: .; J: TRBJ1-1; CDR3: CASSAADYTEAFF; DNA: TGTGCCAGTAGTGCGGCGGACTACACTGAAGCTTTCTTT
size: .; V: TRBV5-4; D: TRBD2; J: TRBJ2-3; CDR3: CASSLGGLVKAQYF; DNA: TGTGCCAGCAGCTTGGGCGGACTAGTTAAGGCGCAGTATTTT
size: .; V: TRBV7-3; D: TRBD2; J: TRBJ2-2; CDR3: CASRSAGADTGELFF; DNA: TGTGCCAGCAGATCAGCGGGGGCAGACACCGGGGAGCTGTTTTTT